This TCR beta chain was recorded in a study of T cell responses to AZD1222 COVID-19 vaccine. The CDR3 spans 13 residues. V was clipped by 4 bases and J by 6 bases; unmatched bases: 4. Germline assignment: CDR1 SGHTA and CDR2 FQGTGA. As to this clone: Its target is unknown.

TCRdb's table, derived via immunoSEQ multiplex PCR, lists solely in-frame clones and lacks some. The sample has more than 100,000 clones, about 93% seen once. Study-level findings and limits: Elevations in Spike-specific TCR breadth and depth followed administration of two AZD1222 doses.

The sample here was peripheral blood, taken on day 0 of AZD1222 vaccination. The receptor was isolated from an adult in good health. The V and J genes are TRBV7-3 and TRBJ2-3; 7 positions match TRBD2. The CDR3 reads CASSYGRGDTQYF. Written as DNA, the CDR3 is TGTGCCAGCAGCTACGGGCGGGGGGATACGCAGTATTTT.